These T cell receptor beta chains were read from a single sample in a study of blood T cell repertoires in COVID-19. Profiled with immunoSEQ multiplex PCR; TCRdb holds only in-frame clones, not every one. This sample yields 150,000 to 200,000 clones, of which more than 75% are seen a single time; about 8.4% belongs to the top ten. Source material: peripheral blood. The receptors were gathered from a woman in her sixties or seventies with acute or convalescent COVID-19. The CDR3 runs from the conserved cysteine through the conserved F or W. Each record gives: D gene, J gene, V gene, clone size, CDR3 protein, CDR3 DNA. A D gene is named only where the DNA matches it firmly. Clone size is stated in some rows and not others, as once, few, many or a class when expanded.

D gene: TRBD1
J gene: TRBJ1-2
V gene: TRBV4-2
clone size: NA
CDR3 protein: CASSQVVLGQEYGYTF
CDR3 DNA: TGTGCCAGCAGCCAAGTGGTTTTGGGACAGGAATATGGCTACACCTTC

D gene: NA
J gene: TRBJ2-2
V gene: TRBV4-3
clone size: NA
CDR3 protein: CASSQFAGELFF
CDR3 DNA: TGCGCCAGCAGCCAATTCGCCGGGGAGCTGTTTTTT

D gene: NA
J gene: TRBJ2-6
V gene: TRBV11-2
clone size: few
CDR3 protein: CASSLDYSRAEGANVLTF
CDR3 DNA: TGTGCCAGCAGCTTAGATTACTCCAGGGCAGAGGGGGCCAACGTCCTGACTTTC

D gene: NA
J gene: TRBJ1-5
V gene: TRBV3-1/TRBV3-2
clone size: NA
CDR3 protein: CASSQGLRQPQHF
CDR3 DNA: TGTGCCAGCAGCCAAGGTCTAAGACAGCCCCAGCATTTT

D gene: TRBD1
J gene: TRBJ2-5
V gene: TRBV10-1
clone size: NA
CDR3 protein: CASSVTGEYF
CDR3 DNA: TGCGCCAGCAGTGTAACAGGGGAGTACTTC

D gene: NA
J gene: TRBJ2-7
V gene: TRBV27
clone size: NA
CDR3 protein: CASSLIRGSGYEQYF
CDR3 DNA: TGTGCCAGCAGCTTAATACGGGGATCGGGCTACGAGCAGTACTTC

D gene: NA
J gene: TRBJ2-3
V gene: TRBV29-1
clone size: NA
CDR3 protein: CSAEKSGDTQYF
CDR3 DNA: TGCAGCGCCGAGAAGTCAGGAGATACGCAGTATTTT

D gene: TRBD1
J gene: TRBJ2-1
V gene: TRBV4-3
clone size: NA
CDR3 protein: CASSQAGTGFDEQFF
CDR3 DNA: TGCGCCAGCAGCCAAGCCGGGACAGGGTTCGATGAGCAGTTCTTC

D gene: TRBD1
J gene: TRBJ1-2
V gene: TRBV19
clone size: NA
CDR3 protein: CASSHGGQANYGYTF
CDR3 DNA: TGTGCCAGTAGTCACGGAGGACAGGCTAACTATGGCTACACCTTC

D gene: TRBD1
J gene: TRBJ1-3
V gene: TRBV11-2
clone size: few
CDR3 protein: CASSSRRDRAGNTIYF
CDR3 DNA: TGTGCCAGCAGCTCCCGCCGGGACAGGGCAGGAAACACCATATATTTT

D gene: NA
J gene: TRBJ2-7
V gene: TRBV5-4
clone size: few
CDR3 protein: CASSLAGASEQYF
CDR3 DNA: TGTGCCAGCAGCTTGGCGGGAGCCTCCGAGCAGTACTTC